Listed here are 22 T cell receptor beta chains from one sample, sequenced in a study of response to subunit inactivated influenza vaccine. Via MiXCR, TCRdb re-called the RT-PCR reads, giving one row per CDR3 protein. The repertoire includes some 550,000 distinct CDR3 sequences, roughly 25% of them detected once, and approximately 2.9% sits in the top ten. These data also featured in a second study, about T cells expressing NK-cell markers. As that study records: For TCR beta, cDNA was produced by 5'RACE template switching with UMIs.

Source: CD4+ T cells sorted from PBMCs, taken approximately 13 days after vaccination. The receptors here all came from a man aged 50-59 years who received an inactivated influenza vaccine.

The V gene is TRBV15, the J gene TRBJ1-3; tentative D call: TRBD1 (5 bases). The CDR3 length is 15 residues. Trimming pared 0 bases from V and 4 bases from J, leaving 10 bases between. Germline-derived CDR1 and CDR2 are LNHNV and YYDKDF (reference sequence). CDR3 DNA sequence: TGTGCCACCAGCAGAGACAGGGCGGACGGAAACACCATATATTTT. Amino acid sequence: CATSRDRADGNTIYF.

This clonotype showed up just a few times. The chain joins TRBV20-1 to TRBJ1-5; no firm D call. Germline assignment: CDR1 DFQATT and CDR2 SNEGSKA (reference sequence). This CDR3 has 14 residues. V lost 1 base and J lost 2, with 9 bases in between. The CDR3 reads CSARVVNGNQPQHF. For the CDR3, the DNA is TGCAGTGCTAGAGTTGTGAACGGCAATCAGCCCCAGCATTTT.

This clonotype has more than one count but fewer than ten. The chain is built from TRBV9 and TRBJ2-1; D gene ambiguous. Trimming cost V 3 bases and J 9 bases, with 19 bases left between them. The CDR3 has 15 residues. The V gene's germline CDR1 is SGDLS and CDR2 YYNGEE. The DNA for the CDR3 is TGTGCCAGCAGCGCCCCCGGTACGGCAGTGGTTGAGCAGTTCTTC. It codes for CASSAPGTAVVEQFF.

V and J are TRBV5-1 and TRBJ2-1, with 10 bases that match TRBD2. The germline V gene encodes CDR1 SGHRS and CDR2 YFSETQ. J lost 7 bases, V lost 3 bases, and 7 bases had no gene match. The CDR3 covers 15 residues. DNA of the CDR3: TGCGCCAGCAGCTCCGCTAGCGGGAGAAGGAATGAGCAGTTCTTC. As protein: CASSSASGRRNEQFF.

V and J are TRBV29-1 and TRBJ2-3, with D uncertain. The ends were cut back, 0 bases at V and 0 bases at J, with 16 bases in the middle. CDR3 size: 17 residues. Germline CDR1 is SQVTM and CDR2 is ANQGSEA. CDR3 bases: TGCAGCGTTGAAGAGGTTTATGGCAGAACTAGCACAGATACGCAGTATTTT. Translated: CSVEEVYGRTSTDTQYF.

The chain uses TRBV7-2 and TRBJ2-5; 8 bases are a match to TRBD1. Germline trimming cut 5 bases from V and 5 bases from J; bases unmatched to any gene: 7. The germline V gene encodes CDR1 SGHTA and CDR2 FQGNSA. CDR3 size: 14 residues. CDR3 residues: CASSPQGAIETQYF. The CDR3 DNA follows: TGTGCCAGCAGCCCCCAGGGGGCCATTGAGACCCAGTACTTC.

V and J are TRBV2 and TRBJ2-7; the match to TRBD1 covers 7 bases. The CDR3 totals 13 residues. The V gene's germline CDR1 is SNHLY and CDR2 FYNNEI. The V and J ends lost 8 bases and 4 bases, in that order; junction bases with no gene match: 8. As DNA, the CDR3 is TGTGCCAGCCGCCAAAGGGACAGATACGAGCAGTACTTC. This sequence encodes CASRQRDRYEQYF.

The CDR3 spells CASSLGPMGSGANVLTF. Here the CDR3 DNA reads TGTGCCAGCAGCCTGGGACCGATGGGCTCTGGGGCCAACGTCCTGACTTTC. This sequence joins TRBV5-6 and TRBJ2-6; D is possibly TRBD1 or TRBD2 (5 bases each). The V and J ends lost 4 bases and 0 bases respectively, with 14 bases between them. The germline V gene encodes CDR1 SGHDT and CDR2 YYEEEE. The CDR3 runs to 17 residues.

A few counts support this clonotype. The CDR3 region is CASSPIDRFLNEQFF. The CDR3 nucleotides are TGTGCCAGCAGCCCGATTGACAGATTTCTCAATGAGCAGTTCTTC. The chain links TRBV11-2 to TRBJ2-1, with a possible D match to TRBD1 (5 bases). Germline CDR1 reads SGHAT; CDR2 reads FQNNGV. This CDR3 is built from 15 residues. V dropped 5 bases and J dropped 6 bases, with 17 bases sitting between them. Full variable domain (outside the CDR3, taken from reference TRBV11-2 and TRBJ2-1): EAGVAQSPRYKIIEKRQSVAFWCNPISGHATLYWYQQILGQGPKLLIQFQNNGVVDDSQLPKDRFSAERLKGVDSTLKIQPAKLEDSAVYLCASSPIDRFLNEQFFGPGTRLTVL.

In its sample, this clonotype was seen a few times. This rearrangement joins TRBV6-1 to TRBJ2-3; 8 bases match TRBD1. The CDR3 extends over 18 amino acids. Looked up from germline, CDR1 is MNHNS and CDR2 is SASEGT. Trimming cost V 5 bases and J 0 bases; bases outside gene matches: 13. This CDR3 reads CASSRGQGGSLSTDTQYF. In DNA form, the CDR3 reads TGTGCCAGCAGTAGAGGACAGGGTGGCTCCCTTAGCACAGATACGCAGTATTTT.

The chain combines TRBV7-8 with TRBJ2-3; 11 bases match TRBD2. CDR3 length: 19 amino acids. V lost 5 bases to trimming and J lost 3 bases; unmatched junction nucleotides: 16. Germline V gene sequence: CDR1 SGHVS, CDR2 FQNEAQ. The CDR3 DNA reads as TGTGCCAGCAGCCCGCGGACAGGGACGGGACTAGCGGAGACAGATACGCAGTATTTT. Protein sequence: CASSPRTGTGLAETDTQYF.

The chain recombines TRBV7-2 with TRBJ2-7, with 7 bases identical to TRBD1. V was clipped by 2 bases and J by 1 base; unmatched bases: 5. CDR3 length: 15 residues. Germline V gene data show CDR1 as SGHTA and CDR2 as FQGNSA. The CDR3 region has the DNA TGTGCCAGCAGCTTAATAGGGGACAGATCCTACGAGCAGTACTTC. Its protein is CASSLIGDRSYEQYF. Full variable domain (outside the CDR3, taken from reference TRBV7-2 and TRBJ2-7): GAGVSQSPSNKVTEKGKDVELRCDPISGHTALYWYRQSLGQGLEFLIYFQGNSAPDKSGLPSDRFSAERTGGSVSTLTIQRTQQEDSAVYLCASSLIGDRSYEQYFGPGTRLTVT.

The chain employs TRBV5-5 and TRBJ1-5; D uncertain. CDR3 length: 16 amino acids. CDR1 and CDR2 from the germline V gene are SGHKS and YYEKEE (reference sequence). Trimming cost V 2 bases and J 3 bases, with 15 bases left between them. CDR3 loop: CASSLRFEVSNQPQHF. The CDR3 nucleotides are TGTGCCAGCAGCTTAAGGTTCGAGGTTTCCAATCAGCCCCAGCATTTT.

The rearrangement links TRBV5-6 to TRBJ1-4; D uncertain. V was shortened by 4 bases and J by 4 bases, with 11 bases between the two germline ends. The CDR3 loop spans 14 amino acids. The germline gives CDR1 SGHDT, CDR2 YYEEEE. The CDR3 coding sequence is TGTGCCAGCAGCCAGAGTGTTAATAATGAAAAACTGTTTTTT. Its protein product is CASSQSVNNEKLFF. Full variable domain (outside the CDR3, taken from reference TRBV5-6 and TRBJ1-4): DAGVTQSPTHLIKTRGQQVTLRCSPKSGHDTVSWYQQALGQGPQFIFQYYEEEERQRGNFPDRFSGHQFPNYSSELNVNALLLGDSALYLCASSQSVNNEKLFFGSGTQLSVL.

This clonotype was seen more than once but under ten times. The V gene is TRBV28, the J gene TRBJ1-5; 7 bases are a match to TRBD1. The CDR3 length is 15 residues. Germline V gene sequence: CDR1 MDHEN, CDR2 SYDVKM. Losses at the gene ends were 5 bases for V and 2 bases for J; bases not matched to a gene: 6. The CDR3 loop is CASSRTGVGNQPQHF. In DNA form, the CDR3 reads TGTGCCAGCAGTCGTACAGGGGTGGGCAATCAGCCCCAGCATTTT.

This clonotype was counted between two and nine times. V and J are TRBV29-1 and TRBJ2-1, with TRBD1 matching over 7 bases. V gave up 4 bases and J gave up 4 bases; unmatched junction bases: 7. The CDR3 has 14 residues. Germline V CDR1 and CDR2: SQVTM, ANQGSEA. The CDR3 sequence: CSVVRDRKYNEQFF. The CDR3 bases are TGCAGCGTTGTTCGGGACAGAAAGTACAATGAGCAGTTCTTC.

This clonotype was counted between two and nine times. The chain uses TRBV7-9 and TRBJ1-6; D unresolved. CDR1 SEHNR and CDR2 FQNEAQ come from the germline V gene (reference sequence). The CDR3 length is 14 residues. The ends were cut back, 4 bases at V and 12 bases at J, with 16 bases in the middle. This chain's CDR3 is CASSSDIPGLPLHF. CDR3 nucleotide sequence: TGTGCCAGCAGCTCAGATATACCAGGCTTACCCCTCCACTTT.

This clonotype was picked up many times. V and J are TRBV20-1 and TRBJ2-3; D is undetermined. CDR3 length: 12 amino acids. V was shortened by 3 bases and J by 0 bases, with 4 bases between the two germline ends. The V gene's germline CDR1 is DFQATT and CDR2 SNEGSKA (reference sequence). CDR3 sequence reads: CSASGSTDTQYF. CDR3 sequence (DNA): TGCAGTGCTAGCGGGAGCACAGATACGCAGTATTTT.

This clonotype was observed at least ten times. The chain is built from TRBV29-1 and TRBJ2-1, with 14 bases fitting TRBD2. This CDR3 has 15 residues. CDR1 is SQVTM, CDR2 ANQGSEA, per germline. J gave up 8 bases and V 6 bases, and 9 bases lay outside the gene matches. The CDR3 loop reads CSVLRLAGGFDEQFF. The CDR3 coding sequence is TGCAGCGTCCTCAGACTAGCGGGAGGGTTCGATGAGCAGTTCTTC.

The CDR3: CASSEGGRETQYF. The CDR3, as DNA: TGTGCCAGCAGCGAAGGGGGGAGAGAGACCCAGTACTTC. The gene calls are TRBV4-2 and TRBJ2-5; D may correspond to TRBD1 or TRBD2 (6 bases each). This CDR3 comprises 13 residues. V was pared by 5 bases and J by 4 bases, with 11 bases between. Germline CDR1 is LGHNA and CDR2 is YNFKEQ.

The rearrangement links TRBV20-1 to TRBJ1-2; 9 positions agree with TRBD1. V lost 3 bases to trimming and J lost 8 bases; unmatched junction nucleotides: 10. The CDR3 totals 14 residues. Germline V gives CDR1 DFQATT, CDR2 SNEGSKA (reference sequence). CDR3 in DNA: TGCAGTGCTAGGGGACAGGGAATCGTCGAAGGCTACACCTTC. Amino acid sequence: CSARGQGIVEGYTF.

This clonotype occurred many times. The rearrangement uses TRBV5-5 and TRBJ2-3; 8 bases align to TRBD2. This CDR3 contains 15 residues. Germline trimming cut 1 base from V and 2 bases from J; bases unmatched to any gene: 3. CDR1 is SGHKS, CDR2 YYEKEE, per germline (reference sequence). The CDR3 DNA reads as TGTGCCAGCAGCTTGAGAGCGGGGGCCACAGATACGCAGTATTTT. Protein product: CASSLRAGATDTQYF.